This entry is about one TCR beta chain. This record comes from a study of shared clonotypes between healthy human individuals. Germline V gene sequence: CDR1 LNHNV, CDR2 YYDKDF (reference sequence). Trimming took 0 bases from V and 7 from J, leaving 6 bases between them. There are 13 residues in the CDR3. The data were produced by immunoSEQ multiplex PCR, yet TCRdb's version contains in-frame clones alone and is incomplete. The data hold 80,000 to 100,000 clones, with almost 70% observed a single time. The rearrangement links TRBV15 to TRBJ2-2, with no clear D. What was sequenced was memory CD8+ T cells sorted from blood. Noted subset: CD45RO+ cells pooled with CCR7-negative TemRA cells. This TCR was recovered from a man aged 25 to 45 in good health. The CDR3 DNA is TGTGCCACCAGCAGAGAGAGATACGGGGAGCTGTTTTTT. Translating gives CATSRERYGELFF. The full variable domain, completed using reference TRBV15 and TRBJ2-2, is DAMVIQNPRYQVTQFGKPVTLSCSQTLNHNVMYWYQQKSSQAPKLLFHYYDKDFNNEADTPDNFQSRRPNTSFCFLDIRSPGLGDTAMYLCATSRERYGELFFGEGSRLTVL.